The rows below give T cell receptor beta chains drawn from one sample of a study of cytomegalovirus exposure and HLA in healthy donors. Sequencing was performed with immunoSEQ multiplex PCR; in TCRdb, only in-frame clones are kept and a portion is missing. The sample records approximately 150,000 clones, roughly four fifths being singletons. Sequencing was carried out using PBMCs. The receptors here all came from a woman in her forties in good health and CMV-seronegative. Each CDR3 is given with its conserved first and last residue. Each record gives: D gene, V gene, clone size, J gene, CDR3 protein, CDR3 DNA. A D gene is named only where the DNA matches it firmly. Clone size is given for some rows only: seen once, a few or many times, or a class if the clone is expanded.

-	TRBV7-9	once	TRBJ1-1	CASSREERKNTEAFF	TGTGCCAGCAGCCGGGAGGAGCGGAAGAACACTGAAGCTTTCTTT
-	TRBV4-2	-	TRBJ2-5	CASSQGAQETQYF	TGTGCCAGCAGCCAAGGGGCTCAAGAGACCCAGTACTTC
-	TRBV28	-	TRBJ2-1	CASSLVGRRDNEQFF	TGTGCCAGCAGTTTAGTAGGGAGACGGGACAATGAGCAGTTCTTC
-	TRBV5-4	-	TRBJ1-2	CASSLGRAQSNYGYTF	TGTGCCAGCAGCTTGGGCAGAGCGCAGTCTAACTATGGCTACACCTTC
-	TRBV5-1	few	TRBJ1-1	CASSLGGTNTEAFF	TGCGCCAGCAGCTTAGGCGGAACGAACACTGAAGCTTTCTTT
-	TRBV10-1	-	TRBJ1-1	CASSEATGMAFF	TGCGCCAGCAGTGAGGCCACAGGGATGGCTTTCTTT
TRBD1	TRBV7-9	-	TRBJ2-3	CASSQTQGARDTQYF	TGTGCCAGCAGCCAGACACAGGGGGCGAGAGATACGCAGTATTTT
TRBD2	TRBV5-4	-	TRBJ2-7	CASSLTGRNSYEQYF	TGTGCCAGCAGCTTGACCGGGAGGAACTCCTACGAGCAGTACTTC
TRBD2	TRBV14	-	TRBJ2-7	CASSHRTSVAYEQYF	TGTGCCAGCTCTCACCGGACTAGCGTGGCCTACGAGCAGTACTTC
-	TRBV6-1	-	TRBJ2-1	CASRGGQPNEQFF	TGTGCCAGCAGGGGGGGGCAGCCCAATGAGCAGTTCTTC
-	TRBV6-6	-	TRBJ2-7	CASSRGTGSVEQYF	TGTGCCAGCAGTCGAGGTACAGGGTCTGTCGAGCAGTACTTC
TRBD2	TRBV9	-	TRBJ2-4	CASSPRLAGDLPMDF	TGTGCCAGCAGCCCCCGACTAGCGGGAGATCTCCCGATGGACTTC
-	TRBV9	once	TRBJ1-3	CASSAGPQPSGNTIYF	TGTGCCAGCAGCGCAGGCCCGCAGCCGTCTGGAAACACCATATATTTT
TRBD1	TRBV11-2	-	TRBJ1-1	CASSFSQGETEAFF	TGTGCCAGCAGCTTCTCGCAGGGGGAAACTGAAGCTTTCTTT
-	TRBV6-1	-	TRBJ2-7	CASSQSQGHYEQYF	TGTGCCAGCTCCCAGTCCCAGGGGCACTACGAGCAGTACTTC
TRBD1	TRBV28	-	TRBJ1-2	CASLGGGGKNYGYTF	TGTGCCAGCCTGGGCGGAGGGGGCAAGAACTATGGCTACACCTTC
TRBD1	TRBV19	few	TRBJ1-1	CASSPRTGTNTEAFF	TGTGCCAGTAGTCCTAGGACAGGGACCAACACTGAAGCTTTCTTT
TRBD2	TRBV7-9	-	TRBJ2-3	CASSPLGLAAADTQYF	TGTGCCAGCAGCCCTTTGGGGCTAGCGGCCGCAGATACGCAGTATTTT
TRBD1	TRBV28	-	TRBJ1-4	CASKGGQAHEKLFF	TGTGCCAGCAAGGGAGGACAGGCCCATGAAAAACTGTTTTTT
-	TRBV6-1	-	TRBJ2-7	CASSGRGSTNHEQYF	TGTGCCAGCAGTGGAAGGGGGAGTACGAACCACGAGCAGTACTTC
-	TRBV5-1	few	TRBJ2-2	CASSFGGLNTGELFF	TGCGCCAGCAGCTTCGGCGGGTTAAACACCGGGGAGCTGTTTTTT
-	TRBV7-6	-	TRBJ2-5	CASSLGTQAGETQYF	TGTGCCAGCAGCTTAGGGACTCAGGCCGGGGAGACCCAGTACTTC
-	TRBV27	-	TRBJ2-5	CASSPGQGKETQYF	TGTGCCAGCAGTCCGGGACAAGGGAAAGAGACCCAGTACTTC
-	TRBV5-1	-	TRBJ2-4	CASSLGQASRIQYF	TGCGCCAGCAGCTTGGGACAGGCCTCCCGCATTCAGTACTTC
-	TRBV27	-	TRBJ2-3	CASSLRLIRESDTQYF	TGTGCCAGCAGTCTGAGGTTAATCCGAGAATCAGATACGCAGTATTTT
TRBD1	TRBV9	-	TRBJ1-2	CASSPGQDTYGYTF	TGTGCCAGCAGCCCAGGACAGGACACTTATGGCTACACCTTC
TRBD2	TRBV7-2	-	TRBJ2-7	CASSSGRFSYEQYF	TGTGCCAGCAGCTCCGGGAGGTTCTCCTACGAGCAGTACTTC
-	TRBV7-8	-	TRBJ2-3	CASSRIQTDTQYF	TGTGCCAGCAGCCGAATTCAGACAGATACGCAGTATTTT
-	TRBV6-1	-	TRBJ2-7	CASQSHFSYEQYF	TGTGCCAGCCAATCCCACTTCTCCTACGAGCAGTACTTC
TRBD2	TRBV2	-	TRBJ2-2	CASSGLAGNTGELFF	TGTGCCAGCAGTGGGCTAGCGGGGAACACCGGGGAGCTGTTTTTT
TRBD2	TRBV28	-	TRBJ2-3	CASSLREGRTDTQYF	TGTGCCAGCAGTTTAAGGGAGGGCCGCACAGATACGCAGTATTTT
-	TRBV6-5	-	TRBJ2-1	CASSRGKTGFNEQFF	TGTGCCAGCAGTAGGGGGAAAACAGGGTTCAATGAGCAGTTCTTC
TRBD1	TRBV6-6	-	TRBJ1-5	CASSGQEDQPQHF	TGTGCCAGCAGCGGACAGGAAGATCAGCCCCAGCATTTT
TRBD1	TRBV5-1	-	TRBJ1-3	CASSPTGEGNTIYF	TGCGCCAGCAGCCCAACAGGGGAGGGAAACACCATATATTTT
TRBD2	TRBV7-9	-	TRBJ2-1	CASSLTGLGPHEQFF	TGTGCCAGCAGCCTTACGGGACTAGGGCCCCATGAGCAGTTCTTC